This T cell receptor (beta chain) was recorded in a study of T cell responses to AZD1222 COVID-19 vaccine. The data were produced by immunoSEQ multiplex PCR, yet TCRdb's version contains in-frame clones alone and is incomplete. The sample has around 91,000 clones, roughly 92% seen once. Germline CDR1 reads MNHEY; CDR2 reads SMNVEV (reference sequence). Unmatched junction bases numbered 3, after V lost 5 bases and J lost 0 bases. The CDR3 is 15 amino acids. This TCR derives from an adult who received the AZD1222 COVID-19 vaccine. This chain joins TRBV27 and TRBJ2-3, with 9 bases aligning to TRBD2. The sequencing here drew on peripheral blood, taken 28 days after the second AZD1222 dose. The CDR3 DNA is TGTGCCAGCAGTATGCTAGCGGGAAGCACAGATACGCAGTATTTT. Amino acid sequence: CASSMLAGSTDTQYF.